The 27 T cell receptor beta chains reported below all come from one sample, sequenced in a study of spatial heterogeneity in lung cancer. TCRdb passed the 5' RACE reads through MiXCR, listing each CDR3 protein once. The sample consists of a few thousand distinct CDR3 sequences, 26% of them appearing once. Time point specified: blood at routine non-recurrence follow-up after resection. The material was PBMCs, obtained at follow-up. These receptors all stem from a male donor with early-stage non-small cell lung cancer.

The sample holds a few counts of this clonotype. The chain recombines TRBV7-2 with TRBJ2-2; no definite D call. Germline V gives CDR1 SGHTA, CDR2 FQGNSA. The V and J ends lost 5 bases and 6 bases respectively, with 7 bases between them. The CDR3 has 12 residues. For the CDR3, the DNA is TGTGCCAGCAGCGGTTGGGCCGGGGAGCTGTTTTTT. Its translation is CASSGWAGELFF.

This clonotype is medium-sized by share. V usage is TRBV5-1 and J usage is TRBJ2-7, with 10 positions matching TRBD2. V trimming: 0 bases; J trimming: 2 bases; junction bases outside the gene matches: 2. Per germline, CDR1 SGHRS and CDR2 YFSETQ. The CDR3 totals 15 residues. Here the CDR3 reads CASSLVLAGAYEQYF. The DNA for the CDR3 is TGCGCCAGCAGCTTGGTGCTAGCGGGGGCCTACGAGCAGTACTTC.

The CDR3 sequence is CASSLIGDSNQPQHF. The CDR3 coding sequence is TGCGCCAGCAGCTTGATAGGCGATAGCAATCAGCCCCAGCATTTT. The rearrangement joins TRBV5-1 to TRBJ1-5; D call uncertain. V was cut by 1 base and J by 0 bases, with 8 bases left in between. This CDR3 region has 15 residues. Germline V CDR1 and CDR2: SGHRS, YFSETQ.

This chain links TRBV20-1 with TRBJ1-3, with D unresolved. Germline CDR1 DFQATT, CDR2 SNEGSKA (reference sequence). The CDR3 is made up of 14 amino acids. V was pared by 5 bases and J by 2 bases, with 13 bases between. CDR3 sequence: CSAWGSFTGNTIYF. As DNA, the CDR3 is TGCAGTGCTTGGGGAAGTTTCACTGGAAACACCATATATTTT.

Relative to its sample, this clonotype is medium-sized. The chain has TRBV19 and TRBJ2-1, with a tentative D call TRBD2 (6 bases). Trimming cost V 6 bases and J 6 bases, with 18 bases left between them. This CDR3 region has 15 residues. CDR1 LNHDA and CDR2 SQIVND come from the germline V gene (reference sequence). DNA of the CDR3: TGTGCCAGTAGAACCGGGACTTTGGACTTCAATGAGCAGTTCTTC. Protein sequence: CASRTGTLDFNEQFF.

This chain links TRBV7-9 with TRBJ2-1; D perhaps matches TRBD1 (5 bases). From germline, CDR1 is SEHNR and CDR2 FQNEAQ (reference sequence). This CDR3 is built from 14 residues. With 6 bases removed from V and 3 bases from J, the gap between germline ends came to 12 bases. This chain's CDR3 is CASSFSDNYNEQFF. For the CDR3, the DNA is TGTGCCAGCAGTTTCTCGGACAACTACAATGAGCAGTTCTTC.

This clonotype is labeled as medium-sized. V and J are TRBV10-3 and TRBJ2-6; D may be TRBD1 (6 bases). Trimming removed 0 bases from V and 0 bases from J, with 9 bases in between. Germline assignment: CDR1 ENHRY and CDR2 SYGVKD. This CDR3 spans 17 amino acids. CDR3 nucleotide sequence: TGTGCCATCAGTGAGTCGGGACAACGCTCTGGGGCCAACGTCCTGACTTTC. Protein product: CAISESGQRSGANVLTF.

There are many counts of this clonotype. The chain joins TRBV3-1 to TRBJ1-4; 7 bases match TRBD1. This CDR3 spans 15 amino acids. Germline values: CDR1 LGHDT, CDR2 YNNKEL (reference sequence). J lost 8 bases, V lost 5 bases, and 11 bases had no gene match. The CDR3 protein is CASSFRGAQREKLFF. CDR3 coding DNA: TGTGCCAGCAGCTTCAGGGGGGCACAGCGCGAAAAACTGTTTTTT. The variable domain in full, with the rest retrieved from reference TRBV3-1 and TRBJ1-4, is DTAVSQTPKYLVTQMGNDKSIKCEQNLGHDTMYWYKQDSKKFLKIMFSYNNKELIINETVPNRFSPKSPDKAHLNLHINSLELGDSAVYFCASSFRGAQREKLFFGSGTQLSVL.

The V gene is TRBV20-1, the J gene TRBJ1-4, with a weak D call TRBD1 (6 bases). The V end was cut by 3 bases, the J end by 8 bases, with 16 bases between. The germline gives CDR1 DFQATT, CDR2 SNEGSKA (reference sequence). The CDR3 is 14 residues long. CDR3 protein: CSARAARGGEKLFF. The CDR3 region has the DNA TGCAGTGCTAGGGCGGCCAGGGGAGGGGAAAAACTGTTTTTT.

CDR3 DNA sequence: TGTGCCAGCAGGGATCGGTCGGCCCTGCAGGAGCAGTTCTTC. This encodes CASRDRSALQEQFF. The chain recombines TRBV11-2 with TRBJ2-1; D ambiguous. V lost 6 bases, J lost 10 bases, and 19 bases lay in between. Germline V gene sequence: CDR1 SGHAT, CDR2 FQNNGV. The CDR3 totals 14 residues.

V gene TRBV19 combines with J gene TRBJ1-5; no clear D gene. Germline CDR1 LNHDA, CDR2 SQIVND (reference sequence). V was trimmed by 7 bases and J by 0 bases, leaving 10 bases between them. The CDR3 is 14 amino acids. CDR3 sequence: CASTQEDSNQPQHF. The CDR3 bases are TGTGCCAGTACCCAGGAGGATAGCAATCAGCCCCAGCATTTT.

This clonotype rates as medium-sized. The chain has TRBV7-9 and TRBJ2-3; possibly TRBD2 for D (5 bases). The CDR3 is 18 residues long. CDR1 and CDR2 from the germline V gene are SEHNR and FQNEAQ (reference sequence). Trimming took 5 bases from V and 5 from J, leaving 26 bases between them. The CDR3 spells CASSQRSTEGRTRDTQYF. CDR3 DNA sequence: TGTGCCAGCAGCCAGAGATCTACCGAGGGCCGCACCAGAGATACGCAGTATTTT.

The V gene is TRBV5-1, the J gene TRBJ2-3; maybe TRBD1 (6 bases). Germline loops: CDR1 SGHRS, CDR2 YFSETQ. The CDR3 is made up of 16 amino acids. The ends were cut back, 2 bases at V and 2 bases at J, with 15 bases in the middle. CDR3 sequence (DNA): TGCGCCAGCAGCTTATCGACAGGAATTATCACAGATACGCAGTATTTT. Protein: CASSLSTGIITDTQYF. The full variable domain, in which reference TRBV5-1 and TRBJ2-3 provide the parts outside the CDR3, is KAGVTQTPRYLIKTRGQQVTLSCSPISGHRSVSWYQQTPGQGLQFLFEYFSETQRNKGNFPGRFSGRQFSNSRSEMNVSTLELGDSALYLCASSLSTGIITDTQYFGPGTRLTVL.

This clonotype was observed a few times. The CDR3 is CASSWWTGAPNTEAFF. CDR3 bases: TGTGCCAGCAGTTGGTGGACAGGGGCCCCGAACACTGAAGCTTTCTTT. The genes are TRBV6-2 or TRBV6-3 and TRBJ1-1, with 9 bases matching TRBD1. The germline gives CDR1 MNHEY, CDR2 SVGEGT. The CDR3 runs to 16 residues. The V and J ends lost 4 bases and 1 base, in that order; junction bases with no gene match: 7.

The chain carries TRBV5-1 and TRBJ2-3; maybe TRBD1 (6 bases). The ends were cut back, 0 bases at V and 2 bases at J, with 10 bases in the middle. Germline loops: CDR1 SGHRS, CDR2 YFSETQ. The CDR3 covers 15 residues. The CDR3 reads CASSLEGQNTDTQYF. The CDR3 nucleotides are TGCGCCAGCAGCTTGGAAGGACAGAACACAGATACGCAGTATTTT.

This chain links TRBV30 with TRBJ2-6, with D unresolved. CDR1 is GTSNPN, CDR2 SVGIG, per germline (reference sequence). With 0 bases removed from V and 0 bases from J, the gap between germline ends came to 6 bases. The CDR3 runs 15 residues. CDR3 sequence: CAWSVLGSGANVLTF. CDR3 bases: TGTGCCTGGAGTGTACTCGGCTCTGGGGCCAACGTCCTGACTTTC.

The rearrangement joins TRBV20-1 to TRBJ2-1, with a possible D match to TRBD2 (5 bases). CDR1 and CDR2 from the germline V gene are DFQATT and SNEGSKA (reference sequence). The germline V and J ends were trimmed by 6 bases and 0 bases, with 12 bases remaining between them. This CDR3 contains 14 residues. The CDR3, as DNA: TGCAGTGCGTATAGCGCCAGCTCCTACAATGAGCAGTTCTTC. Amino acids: CSAYSASSYNEQFF.

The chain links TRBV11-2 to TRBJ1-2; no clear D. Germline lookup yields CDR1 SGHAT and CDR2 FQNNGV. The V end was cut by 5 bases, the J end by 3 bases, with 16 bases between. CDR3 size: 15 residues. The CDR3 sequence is CASSTRPDGHYGYTF. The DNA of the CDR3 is TGTGCCAGCAGCACCCGTCCGGACGGACACTATGGCTACACCTTC.

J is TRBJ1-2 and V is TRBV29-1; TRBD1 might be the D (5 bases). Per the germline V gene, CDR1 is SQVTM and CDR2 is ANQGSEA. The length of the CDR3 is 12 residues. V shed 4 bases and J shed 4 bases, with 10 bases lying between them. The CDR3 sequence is CSVVRVGYGYTF. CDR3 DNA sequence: TGCAGCGTTGTCAGGGTAGGCTATGGCTACACCTTC.

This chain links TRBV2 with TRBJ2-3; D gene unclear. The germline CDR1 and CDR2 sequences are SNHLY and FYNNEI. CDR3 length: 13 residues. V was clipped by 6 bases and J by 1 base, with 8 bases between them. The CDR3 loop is CASRERRTDTQYF. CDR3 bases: TGTGCCAGCAGGGAGCGACGCACAGATACGCAGTATTTT.

In DNA form, the CDR3 reads TGTGCCAGTAGTACAGGGAGCGGAGACATTCAGTACTTC. Translating gives CASSTGSGDIQYF. V is TRBV19 and J is TRBJ2-4; D may match TRBD1 or TRBD2 (5 bases each). Germline V CDR1 and CDR2: LNHDA, SQIVND (reference sequence). The V end lost 4 bases, the J end lost 8 bases, and 12 bases lay between the germline ends. This CDR3 comprises 13 residues.

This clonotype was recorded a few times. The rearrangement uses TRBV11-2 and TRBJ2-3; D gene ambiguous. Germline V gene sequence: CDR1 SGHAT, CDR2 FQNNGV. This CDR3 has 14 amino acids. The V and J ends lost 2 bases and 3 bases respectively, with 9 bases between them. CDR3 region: CASSLIPTTDTQYF. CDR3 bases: TGTGCCAGCAGCTTAATCCCGACGACAGATACGCAGTATTTT.

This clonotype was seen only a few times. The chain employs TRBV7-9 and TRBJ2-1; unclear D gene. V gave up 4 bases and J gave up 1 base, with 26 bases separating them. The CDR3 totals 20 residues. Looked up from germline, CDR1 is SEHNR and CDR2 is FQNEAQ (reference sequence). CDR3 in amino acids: CASSYNVKMAALKSYNEQFF. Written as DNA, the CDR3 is TGTGCCAGCAGCTACAACGTTAAGATGGCCGCCTTGAAATCCTACAATGAGCAGTTCTTC.

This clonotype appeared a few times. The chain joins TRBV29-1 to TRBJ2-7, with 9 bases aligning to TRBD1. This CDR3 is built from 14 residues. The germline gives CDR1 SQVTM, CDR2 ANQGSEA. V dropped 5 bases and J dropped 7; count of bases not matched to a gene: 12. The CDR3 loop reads CSVLLGQGIREQYF. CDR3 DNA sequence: TGCAGCGTTCTTCTCGGACAGGGGATTCGGGAGCAGTACTTC.

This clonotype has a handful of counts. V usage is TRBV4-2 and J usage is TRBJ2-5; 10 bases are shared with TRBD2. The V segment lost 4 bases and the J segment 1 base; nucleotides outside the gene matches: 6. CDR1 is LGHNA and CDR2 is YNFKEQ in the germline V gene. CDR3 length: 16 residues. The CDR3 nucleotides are TGTGCCAGCAGCCCCATAGCGGGAGGCTTCCAAGAGACCCAGTACTTC. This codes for CASSPIAGGFQETQYF.

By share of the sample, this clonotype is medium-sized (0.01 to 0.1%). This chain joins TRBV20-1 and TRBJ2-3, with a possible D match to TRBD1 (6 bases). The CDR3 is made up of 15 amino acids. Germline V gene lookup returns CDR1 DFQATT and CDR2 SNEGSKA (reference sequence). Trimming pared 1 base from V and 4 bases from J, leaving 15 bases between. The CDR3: CSARGRQGRPDTQYF. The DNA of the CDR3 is TGCAGTGCTAGAGGTCGGCAGGGGCGGCCAGATACGCAGTATTTT.

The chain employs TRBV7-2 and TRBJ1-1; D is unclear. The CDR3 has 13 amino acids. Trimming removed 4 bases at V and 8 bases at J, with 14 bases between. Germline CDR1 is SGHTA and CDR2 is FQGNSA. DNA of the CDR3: TGTGCCAGCAGCTCCGTTTTCCTCTCAGAAGCTTTCTTT. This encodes CASSSVFLSEAFF. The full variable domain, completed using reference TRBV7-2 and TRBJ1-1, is GAGVSQSPSNKVTEKGKDVELRCDPISGHTALYWYRQSLGQGLEFLIYFQGNSAPDKSGLPSDRFSAERTGGSVSTLTIQRTQQEDSAVYLCASSSVFLSEAFFGQGTRLTVV.